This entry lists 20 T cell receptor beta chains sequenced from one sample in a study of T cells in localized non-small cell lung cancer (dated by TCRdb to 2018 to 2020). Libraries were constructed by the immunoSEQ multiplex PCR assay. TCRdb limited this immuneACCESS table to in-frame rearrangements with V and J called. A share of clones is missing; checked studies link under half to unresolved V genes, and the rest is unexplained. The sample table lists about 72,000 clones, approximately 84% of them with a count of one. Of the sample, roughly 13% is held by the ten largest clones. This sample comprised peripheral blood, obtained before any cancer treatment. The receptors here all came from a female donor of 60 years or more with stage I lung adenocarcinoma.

CDR3 bases: TGTGCCAGCAGCTTTTTCGGGCAGGGAAGAAACATTCAGTACTTC. Protein product: CASSFFGQGRNIQYF. The J gene is TRBJ2-4, the V gene TRBV7-9; maybe TRBD1 (5 bases). Germline loops: CDR1 SEHNR, CDR2 FQNEAQ (reference sequence). Trimming stripped 3 bases from V and 6 bases from J, with 15 bases between. The CDR3 runs 15 residues.

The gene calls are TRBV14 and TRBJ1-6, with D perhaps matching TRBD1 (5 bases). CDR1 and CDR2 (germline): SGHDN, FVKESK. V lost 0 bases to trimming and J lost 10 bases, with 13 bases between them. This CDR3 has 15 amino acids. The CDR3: CASSQERGIGSPLHF. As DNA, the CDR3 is TGTGCCAGCAGCCAAGAAAGGGGTATTGGGTCACCCCTCCACTTT. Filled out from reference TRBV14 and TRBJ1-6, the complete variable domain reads EAGVTQFPSHSVIEKGQTVTLRCDPISGHDNLYWYRRVMGKEIKFLLHFVKESKQDESGMPNNRFLAERTGGTYSTLKVQPAELEDSGVYFCASSQERGIGSPLHFGNGTRLTVT.

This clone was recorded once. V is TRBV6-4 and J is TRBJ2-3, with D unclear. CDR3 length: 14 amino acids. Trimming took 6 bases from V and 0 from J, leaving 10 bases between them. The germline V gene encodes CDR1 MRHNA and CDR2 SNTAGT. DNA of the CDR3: TGTGCCAGCAGCTTCTCGTCCAGCACAGATACGCAGTATTTT. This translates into CASSFSSSTDTQYF.

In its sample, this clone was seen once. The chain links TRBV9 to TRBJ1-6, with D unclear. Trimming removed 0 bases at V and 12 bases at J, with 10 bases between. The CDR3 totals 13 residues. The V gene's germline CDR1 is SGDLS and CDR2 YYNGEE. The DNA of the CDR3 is TGTGCCAGCAGCGTAGACTATAACAAACCCCTCCACTTT. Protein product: CASSVDYNKPLHF.

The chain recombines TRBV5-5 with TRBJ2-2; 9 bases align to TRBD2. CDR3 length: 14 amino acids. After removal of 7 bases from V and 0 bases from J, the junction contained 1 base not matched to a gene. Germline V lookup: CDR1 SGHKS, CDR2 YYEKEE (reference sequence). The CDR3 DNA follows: TGTGCCAGCCTAGCGGGGACGAACACCGGGGAGCTGTTTTTT. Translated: CASLAGTNTGELFF.

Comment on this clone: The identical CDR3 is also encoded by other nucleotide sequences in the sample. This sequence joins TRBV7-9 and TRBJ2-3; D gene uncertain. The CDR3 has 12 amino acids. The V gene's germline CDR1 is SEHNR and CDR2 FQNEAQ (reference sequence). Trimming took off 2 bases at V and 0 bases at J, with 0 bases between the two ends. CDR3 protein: CASSLSTDTQYF. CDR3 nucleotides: TGTGCCAGCAGCTTAAGCACAGATACGCAGTATTTT.

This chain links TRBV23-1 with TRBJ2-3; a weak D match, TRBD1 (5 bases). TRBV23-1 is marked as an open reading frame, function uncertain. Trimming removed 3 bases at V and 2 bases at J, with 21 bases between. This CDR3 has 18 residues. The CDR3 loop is CASSHPPPRVLDTDTQYF. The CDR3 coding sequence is TGCGCCAGCAGTCACCCTCCCCCCAGGGTATTAGACACAGATACGCAGTATTTT.

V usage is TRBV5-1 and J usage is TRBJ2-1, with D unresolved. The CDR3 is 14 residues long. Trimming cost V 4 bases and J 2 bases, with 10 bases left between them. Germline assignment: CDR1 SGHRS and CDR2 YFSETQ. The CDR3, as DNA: TGCGCCAGCAGCCCCAGCCTGGCCTACAATGAGCAGTTCTTC. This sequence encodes CASSPSLAYNEQFF.

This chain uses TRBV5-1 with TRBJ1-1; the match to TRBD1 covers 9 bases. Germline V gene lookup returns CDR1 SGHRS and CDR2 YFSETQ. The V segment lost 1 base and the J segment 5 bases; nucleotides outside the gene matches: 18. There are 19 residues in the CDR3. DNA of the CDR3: TGCGCCAGCAGCTTGATCCGTAAATTAACAGGGGGCGTAGGGACTGAAGCTTTCTTT. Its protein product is CASSLIRKLTGGVGTEAFF.

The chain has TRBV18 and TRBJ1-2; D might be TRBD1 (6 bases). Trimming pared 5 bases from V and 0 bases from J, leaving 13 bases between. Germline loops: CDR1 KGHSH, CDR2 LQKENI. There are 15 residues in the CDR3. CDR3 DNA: TGTGCCAGCTCATCAATGGGGGCCTCTAACTATGGCTACACCTTC. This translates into CASSSMGASNYGYTF.

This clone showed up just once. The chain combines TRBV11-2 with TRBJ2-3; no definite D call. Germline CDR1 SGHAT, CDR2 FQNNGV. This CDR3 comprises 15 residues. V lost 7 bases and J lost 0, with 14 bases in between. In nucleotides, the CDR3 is TGTGCCAGCACCCTTAGTTGGGCGAGCACAGATACGCAGTATTTT. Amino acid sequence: CASTLSWASTDTQYF.

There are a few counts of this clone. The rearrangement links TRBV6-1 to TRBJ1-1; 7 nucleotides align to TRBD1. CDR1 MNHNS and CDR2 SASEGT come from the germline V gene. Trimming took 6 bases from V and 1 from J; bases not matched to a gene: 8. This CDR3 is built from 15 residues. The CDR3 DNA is TGTGCCAGCAGCGGCACAGGGGTTGGGAACACTGAAGCTTTCTTT. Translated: CASSGTGVGNTEAFF.

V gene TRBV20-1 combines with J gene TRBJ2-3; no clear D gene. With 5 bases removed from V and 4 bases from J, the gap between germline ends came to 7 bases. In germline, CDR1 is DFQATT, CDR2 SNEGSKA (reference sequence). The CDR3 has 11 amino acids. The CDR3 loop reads CSAEEADTQYF. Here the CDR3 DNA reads TGCAGTGCTGAAGAGGCAGATACGCAGTATTTT.

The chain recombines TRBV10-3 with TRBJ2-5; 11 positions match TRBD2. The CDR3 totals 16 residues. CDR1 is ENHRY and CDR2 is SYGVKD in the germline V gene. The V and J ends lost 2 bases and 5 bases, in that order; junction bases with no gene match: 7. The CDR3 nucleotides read TGTGCCATCAGTGAGGGAACTAGCGGGAGAGGGGAGACCCAGTACTTC. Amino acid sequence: CAISEGTSGRGETQYF.

CDR3 bases: TGTGCCAGCAGCTTAGTAGCGGTAAGCTCCTACGAGCAGTACTTC. Amino acid sequence: CASSLVAVSSYEQYF. The chain has TRBV11-2 and TRBJ2-7; perhaps TRBD2 as D (6 bases). Trimming cost V 1 base and J 0 bases, with 10 bases left between them. The CDR3 covers 15 residues. Germline CDR1 SGHAT, CDR2 FQNNGV.

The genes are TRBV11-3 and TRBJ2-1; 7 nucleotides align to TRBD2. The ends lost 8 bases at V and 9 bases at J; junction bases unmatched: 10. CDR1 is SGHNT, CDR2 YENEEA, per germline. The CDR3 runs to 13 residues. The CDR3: CASRDYALSEQFF. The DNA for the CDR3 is TGTGCCAGCCGGGACTACGCTCTGAGTGAGCAGTTCTTC.

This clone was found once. The CDR3 spells CASSSVQWNTEAFF. CDR3 DNA: TGTGCCAGCAGCTCGGTACAGTGGAACACTGAAGCTTTCTTT. This chain uses TRBV7-8 with TRBJ1-1; no definite D call. CDR1 and CDR2 from the germline V gene are SGHVS and FQNEAQ. The CDR3 has 14 residues. V was clipped by 4 bases and J by 1 base, with 10 bases between them.

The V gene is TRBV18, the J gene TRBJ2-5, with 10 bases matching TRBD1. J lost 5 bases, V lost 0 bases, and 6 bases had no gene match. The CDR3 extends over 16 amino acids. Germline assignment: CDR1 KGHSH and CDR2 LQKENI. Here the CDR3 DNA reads TGTGCCAGCTCACCACCGGGGACAGGGGTTTCGGAGACCCAGTACTTC. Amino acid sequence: CASSPPGTGVSETQYF.

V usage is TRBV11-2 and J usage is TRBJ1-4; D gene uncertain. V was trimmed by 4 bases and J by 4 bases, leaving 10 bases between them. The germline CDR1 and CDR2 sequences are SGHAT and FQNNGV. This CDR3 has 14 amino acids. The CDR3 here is CASSSPRYNEKLFF. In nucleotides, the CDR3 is TGTGCCAGCAGCTCCCCCAGGTATAATGAAAAACTGTTTTTT.

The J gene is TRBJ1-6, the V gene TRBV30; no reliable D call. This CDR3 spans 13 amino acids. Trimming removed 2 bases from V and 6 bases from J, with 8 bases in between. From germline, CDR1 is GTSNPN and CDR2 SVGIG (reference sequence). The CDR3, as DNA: TGTGCCTGGAGTCCGGGTCTTAATTCACCCCTCCACTTT. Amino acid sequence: CAWSPGLNSPLHF.